The 24 T cell receptor beta chains presented below share a single source sample, sequenced in a study of OX40 agonist ivuxolimab in advanced cancers. Libraries were prepared by immunoSEQ multiplex PCR; TCRdb keeps only in-frame clonotypes and omits some of them. The table records over 80,000 clones, approximately 91% of them present only once. Sequences were derived from CD4+ or CD8+ T cells sorted from blood, sampled in a trial of the OX40 agonist ivuxolimab. The receptors here all came from an adult with an advanced solid tumor such as melanoma, head and neck, liver or kidney cancer.

The J gene is TRBJ2-7, the V gene TRBV28; possibly TRBD2 for D (6 bases). CDR3 length equals 18 residues. Trimming stripped 1 base from V and 2 bases from J, with 21 bases between. Per germline, CDR1 MDHEN and CDR2 SYDVKM. DNA for the CDR3: TGTGCCAGCAGTTTATATGCTGCGCCGGGAGCGGTGACCTACGAGCAGTACTTC. Amino acid sequence: CASSLYAAPGAVTYEQYF.

The chain recombines TRBV7-9 with TRBJ2-4; 8 bases align to TRBD1. The V segment lost 6 bases and the J segment 7 bases; nucleotides outside the gene matches: 8. Germline loops: CDR1 SEHNR, CDR2 FQNEAQ (reference sequence). The CDR3 has 14 amino acids. The CDR3 coding sequence is TGTGCCAGCAGTGAAGACAGGGGCCCGAACATTCAGTACTTC. Residues: CASSEDRGPNIQYF.

This clone was recorded only once. This chain connects TRBV7-2 to TRBJ2-1; tentatively, D is TRBD1 or TRBD2 (5 bases each). This CDR3 is 13 amino acids long. In germline, CDR1 is SGHTA, CDR2 FQGNSA. Trimming took 3 bases from V and 9 from J, leaving 12 bases between them. The CDR3: CASSLGVHGEQFF. The DNA of the CDR3 is TGTGCCAGCAGCTTGGGGGTTCACGGTGAGCAGTTCTTC.

The chain recombines TRBV5-5 with TRBJ2-1; D is uncertain. From germline, CDR1 is SGHKS and CDR2 YYEKEE (reference sequence). V shed 5 bases and J shed 7 bases, with 13 bases lying between them. The CDR3 contains 13 residues. CDR3 amino acids: CASSWMDENEQFF. The CDR3 region has the DNA TGTGCCAGCAGTTGGATGGATGAAAATGAGCAGTTCTTC. The variable domain in full, with the rest retrieved from reference TRBV5-5 and TRBJ2-1, is DAGVTQSPTHLIKTRGQQVTLRCSPISGHKSVSWYQQVLGQGPQFIFQYYEKEERGRGNFPDRFSARQFPNYSSELNVNALLLGDSALYLCASSWMDENEQFFGPGTRLTVL.

The chain is built from TRBV9 and TRBJ2-7; D gene ambiguous. This CDR3 comprises 13 residues. Trimming removed 0 bases at V and 4 bases at J, with 8 bases between. The germline CDR1 and CDR2 sequences are SGDLS and YYNGEE. CDR3 loop: CASSVALGYEQYF. In DNA, the CDR3 is TGTGCCAGCAGCGTAGCTCTGGGGTACGAGCAGTACTTC.

The chain is built from TRBV7-2 and TRBJ1-2; maybe TRBD1 (6 bases). This CDR3 comprises 13 residues. V was pared by 8 bases and J by 7 bases, with 17 bases between. Looked up from germline, CDR1 is SGHTA and CDR2 is FQGNSA. The CDR3 coding sequence is TGTGCCAGCTCAACCGACAGGTTTGGTGGCTACACCTTC. Encoded protein: CASSTDRFGGYTF.

The chain is built from TRBV7-9 and TRBJ2-1, with D perhaps being TRBD1 or TRBD2 (5 bases each). The CDR3 length is 15 residues. The V and J ends lost 4 bases and 6 bases respectively, with 16 bases between them. From germline, CDR1 is SEHNR and CDR2 FQNEAQ (reference sequence). DNA of the CDR3: TGTGCCAGCAGCTCGGCGGGTTTTGGGGGCAATGAGCAGTTCTTC. The encoded protein is CASSSAGFGGNEQFF.

V gene TRBV28 combines with J gene TRBJ1-4; 9 bases map to TRBD1. Germline CDR1 reads MDHEN; CDR2 reads SYDVKM. Losses at the gene ends were 5 bases for V and 7 bases for J; bases not matched to a gene: 5. This CDR3 comprises 14 residues. CDR3 sequence reads: CASSPGTGIEKLFF. CDR3 sequence (DNA): TGTGCCAGCAGTCCGGGGACAGGGATTGAAAAACTGTTTTTT.

V gene TRBV15 combines with J gene TRBJ1-1; D may be TRBD1 (5 bases). The V and J ends lost 9 bases and 0 bases respectively, with 17 bases between them. CDR1 LNHNV and CDR2 YYDKDF come from the germline V gene (reference sequence). CDR3 size: 15 residues. The CDR3 DNA sequence: TGTGCCACGGGGCAACCTGGCAGGATGAACACTGAAGCTTTCTTT. It specifies CATGQPGRMNTEAFF.

In DNA, the CDR3 is TGTGCCAGCAGCGTAGAGGTTACAGATACGCAGTATTTT. It codes for CASSVEVTDTQYF. This chain uses TRBV9 with TRBJ2-3; no definite D call. The CDR3 runs 13 residues. Germline values: CDR1 SGDLS, CDR2 YYNGEE. The germline V and J ends were trimmed by 0 bases and 3 bases, with 5 bases remaining between them.

As to this clone: An end of the junction does not agree with germline; a read error may underlie this. The chain carries TRBV28 and TRBJ2-6; TRBD1 matches 8 bases. The CDR3 contains 16 residues. Looked up from germline, CDR1 is MDHEN and CDR2 is SYDVKM. The DNA for the CDR3 is TGTGCCAGCAGTCCTCTGCGGACGACAGGGGCGAACGTCCTGACTTTC. It translates to CASSPLRTTGANVLTF.

The V call is TRBV7-9, the J call TRBJ2-6, with a tentative D call TRBD1 (5 bases). V lost 3 bases and J lost 1, with 16 bases in between. This CDR3 is 18 amino acids long. Germline V gene data show CDR1 as SEHNR and CDR2 as FQNEAQ (reference sequence). CDR3 residues: CASSFSGFVRSGANVLTF. DNA of the CDR3: TGTGCCAGCAGCTTCTCAGGGTTCGTTAGGTCTGGGGCCAACGTCCTGACTTTC.

The V gene is TRBV19, the J gene TRBJ2-1, with TRBD2 identical over 11 bases. The V gene end was trimmed by 5 bases and the J gene end by 8 bases; junction bases not matched to a gene: 8. This CDR3 is built from 15 residues. Germline loops: CDR1 LNHDA, CDR2 SQIVND (reference sequence). In DNA, the CDR3 is TGTGCCAGTAGTGTTAGCGGGAGGGCGTTAGATGAGCAGTTCTTC. Residues: CASSVSGRALDEQFF.

This chain connects TRBV7-2 to TRBJ2-7; 7 nucleotides align to TRBD1. With V trimmed by 1 base and J by 3 bases, 3 bases remained unmatched. CDR1 and CDR2 from the germline V gene are SGHTA and FQGNSA. The CDR3 has 14 amino acids. The CDR3 region is CASSLVWDSYEQYF. For the CDR3, the DNA is TGTGCCAGCAGCTTAGTATGGGACAGCTACGAGCAGTACTTC.

The J gene is TRBJ2-2, the V gene TRBV6-4; TRBD1 matches 9 bases. V was pared by 8 bases and J by 6 bases, with 7 bases of the junction left unmatched. The CDR3 runs to 14 residues. Germline V gene sequence: CDR1 MRHNA, CDR2 SNTAGT. CDR3 sequence (DNA): TGTGCCAGCGGGCGGGACAGGGATTCCGGGGAGCTGTTTTTT. Translating it yields CASGRDRDSGELFF.

The chain carries TRBV27 and TRBJ2-1; perhaps TRBD2 as D (6 bases). The CDR3 is made up of 15 amino acids. Deletions cut 8 bases from V and 2 bases from J, with 16 bases between. Germline V gives CDR1 MNHEY, CDR2 SMNVEV (reference sequence). The CDR3 DNA follows: TGTGCCAGCCCGACTCGGACTACCACCTACAATGAGCAGTTCTTC. Its protein is CASPTRTTTYNEQFF.

This clone was counted once. The CDR3 sequence: CASSGDRGMNTEAFF. CDR3 DNA: TGTGCCAGCAGTGGGGACAGGGGCATGAACACTGAAGCTTTCTTT. The chain recombines TRBV6-1 with TRBJ1-1; 10 positions match TRBD1. With V trimmed by 4 bases and J by 0 bases, 2 bases remained unmatched. Looked up from germline, CDR1 is MNHNS and CDR2 is SASEGT. CDR3 length equals 15 residues.

The rearrangement joins TRBV28 to TRBJ2-3; D ambiguous. The CDR3 has 13 amino acids. With 4 bases removed from V and 1 base from J, the gap between germline ends came to 6 bases. CDR1 is MDHEN and CDR2 is SYDVKM in the germline V gene. The CDR3 sequence is CASSYSGTDTQYF. The CDR3 coding sequence is TGTGCCAGCAGTTATTCAGGCACAGATACGCAGTATTTT.

J is TRBJ2-7 and V is TRBV15; D uncertain. CDR3 length: 12 residues. Germline V gene sequence: CDR1 LNHNV, CDR2 YYDKDF (reference sequence). V lost 6 bases, J lost 3 bases, and 9 bases lay in between. The CDR3 DNA reads TGTGCCACCAGGGGGAACGGCTACGAGCAGTACTTC. This encodes CATRGNGYEQYF.

This chain connects TRBV9 to TRBJ1-4; possible D gene TRBD1, 5 bases. CDR3 length: 14 amino acids. V lost 7 bases, J lost 8 bases, and 18 bases lay in between. The germline V gene encodes CDR1 SGDLS and CDR2 YYNGEE. CDR3 nucleotide sequence: TGTGCCAGCGCCTCAGGGCAGCCCCCGGAAAAACTGTTTTTT. Its protein is CASASGQPPEKLFF.

The V call is TRBV4-1, the J call TRBJ1-5; 7 nucleotides agree with TRBD1. The CDR3 covers 17 residues. The junction had 7 bases not matched to a gene; V was cut back by 2 bases and J by 0 bases. Germline CDR1 MGHRA, CDR2 YSYEKL. Here the CDR3 reads CASSQTPGQISNQPQHF. In nucleotides, the CDR3 is TGCGCCAGCAGCCAAACTCCGGGACAGATTAGCAATCAGCCCCAGCATTTT.

CDR3 loop: CASSDRGAQYF. The DNA for the CDR3 is TGTGCCAGCAGTGACAGGGGGGCGCAGTACTTC. The chain couples TRBV6-1 to TRBJ2-7, with D tentatively TRBD1 (7 bases). Germline V lookup: CDR1 MNHNS, CDR2 SASEGT. The CDR3 covers 11 residues. Trimming removed 3 bases from V and 9 bases from J, with 9 bases in between.

DNA of the CDR3: TGCGCCAGCAGCCAAGAAGTGACTAGCGTCTCCTACGAGCAGTACTTC. Its translation is CASSQEVTSVSYEQYF. This chain joins TRBV4-3 and TRBJ2-7, with TRBD2 identical over 8 bases. CDR1 is LGHNA, CDR2 YSLEER, per germline. With 0 bases clipped from V and 0 bases from J, the junction kept 4 bases outside the gene matches. The CDR3 consists of 16 residues.

The chain has TRBV27 and TRBJ1-2; D is perhaps TRBD1 (5 bases). The CDR3 has 15 amino acids. Per germline, CDR1 MNHEY and CDR2 SMNVEV (reference sequence). Between the trimmed V and J ends, which lost 7 bases and 5 bases, there was a span of 20 bases. CDR3 amino acids: CASMKQASPGYGYTF. DNA for the CDR3: TGTGCCAGCATGAAACAGGCCTCACCAGGGTATGGCTACACCTTC.